The 21 T cell receptor beta chains below were found in one sample sequenced in a study of shared T cell receptors in the human thymus (dated by TCRdb to the early 2020s). Libraries were prepared through the immunoSEQ multiplex PCR assay. TCRdb limited this immuneACCESS table to in-frame rearrangements with V and J called. A share of clones is missing; checked studies link under half to unresolved V genes, and the rest is unexplained. This sample gives some 700,000 clones in total; approximately 85% of them show up just once. The ten largest account for around 0.0099% of the sample. This same sample was also taken into another study, of human thymus T cells.

Sequenced sample: thymocytes. Receptor source: a girl less than two years old with a congenital heart defect. Donor details come from another sample of the same person, matched by shared clones.

V gene TRBV28 combines with J gene TRBJ1-2; a weak D match, TRBD1 (6 bases). Per the germline V gene, CDR1 is MDHEN and CDR2 is SYDVKM. Trimming cost V 6 bases and J 0 bases, with 14 bases left between them. The CDR3 extends over 15 amino acids. CDR3 coding DNA: TGTGCCAGCAGCATTGTGACAGGAGCTAACTATGGCTACACCTTC. The encoded protein is CASSIVTGANYGYTF.

The J gene is TRBJ2-2, the V gene TRBV12-1; the DNA was not used to check the table's D call, TRBD2. TRBV12-1 is a known pseudogene. This CDR3 spans 17 amino acids. CDR3 amino acids: CASSFGVWGGNTGELFF. The CDR3 coding sequence is TGTGCCAGCAGCTTTGGGGTCTGGGGAGGGAACACCGGGGAGCTGTTTTTT.

The gene calls are TRBV6-5 and TRBJ1-2, with 7 bases fitting TRBD1. V was clipped by 6 bases and J by 2 bases; unmatched bases: 9. The CDR3 contains 15 residues. CDR1 is MNHEY, CDR2 SVGAGI, per germline. DNA for the CDR3: TGTGCCAGCAGCCTAGACAGGGCCACGAACTATGGCTACACCTTC. This codes for CASSLDRATNYGYTF.

The chain employs TRBV7-9 and TRBJ2-3; 7 bases map to TRBD1. This CDR3 has 18 amino acids. Germline V gives CDR1 SEHNR, CDR2 FQNEAQ (reference sequence). V dropped 0 bases and J dropped 2; count of bases not matched to a gene: 11. CDR3 residues: CASSLAPFRDRYTDTQYF. The CDR3 DNA reads as TGTGCCAGCAGCTTAGCGCCCTTCCGGGACAGATACACAGATACGCAGTATTTT.

The chain recombines TRBV19 with TRBJ2-3; 11 bases are shared with TRBD2. Looked up from germline, CDR1 is LNHDA and CDR2 is SQIVND (reference sequence). The CDR3 has 16 amino acids. With V trimmed by 4 bases and J by 6 bases, 9 bases remained unmatched. For the CDR3, the DNA is TGTGCCAGTAGTACCGACTTAGCGGGGGGGCCGGATACGCAGTATTTT. The encoded protein is CASSTDLAGGPDTQYF.

This chain connects TRBV15 to TRBJ1-5; 7 bases map to TRBD1. Germline-derived CDR1 and CDR2 are LNHNV and YYDKDF (reference sequence). The CDR3 sequence is 16 residues long. With V trimmed by 0 bases and J by 11 bases, 13 bases remained unmatched. The CDR3 is CATSRDGRGRLKAQHF. CDR3 coding DNA: TGTGCCACCAGCAGAGATGGTAGGGGGCGGCTTAAGGCCCAGCATTTT.

This clone was counted only a few times. DNA for the CDR3: TGTGCCAGCAGCGCGACAGGCTATAGCAATCAGCCCCAGCATTTT. Encoded protein: CASSATGYSNQPQHF. The V and J genes are TRBV2 and TRBJ1-5; D perhaps matches TRBD1 (6 bases). The germline gives CDR1 SNHLY, CDR2 FYNNEI. The CDR3 sequence is 15 residues long. The ends were cut back, 6 bases at V and 0 bases at J, with 12 bases in the middle.

This clone was seen just once. The V and J genes are TRBV11-1 and TRBJ2-5; 9 positions agree with TRBD1. The CDR3 has 15 amino acids. Trimming took 3 bases from V and 4 from J; bases not matched to a gene: 6. Germline V gives CDR1 SGHAT, CDR2 FQDESV (reference sequence). CDR3 DNA: TGTGCCAGCAGCTTGGGGGGACAGGGTGGAGAGACCCAGTACTTC. Protein sequence: CASSLGGQGGETQYF.

The sample holds a few counts of this clone. This chain joins TRBV6-5 and TRBJ1-2; 7 bases align to TRBD1. Germline lookup yields CDR1 MNHEY and CDR2 SVGAGI. This CDR3 comprises 13 residues. The J segment lost 5 bases and the V segment lost 5 bases, leaving 5 bases of the junction unmatched. This CDR3 is CASSPGTEYGYTF. In DNA, the CDR3 is TGTGCCAGCAGTCCTGGGACAGAGTATGGCTACACCTTC.

The CDR3 nucleotides read TGTGCCAGCAGCCATCCGGACAGGGATGATGGAGCTTTCTTT. Residues: CASSHPDRDDGAFF. This chain joins TRBV9 and TRBJ1-1; 8 nucleotides match TRBD1. The CDR3 length is 14 residues. In germline, CDR1 is SGDLS, CDR2 YYNGEE. Germline trimming cut 4 bases from V and 10 bases from J; bases unmatched to any gene: 12.

This clone was detected only a few times. The chain employs TRBV5-1 and TRBJ1-2, with TRBD1 matching over 7 bases. The J segment lost 2 bases and the V segment lost 3 bases, leaving 4 bases of the junction unmatched. The CDR3 runs 14 residues. From germline, CDR1 is SGHRS and CDR2 YFSETQ. CDR3 sequence: CASSSPGQNYGYTF. The CDR3 nucleotides read TGCGCCAGCAGCTCGCCGGGACAGAACTATGGCTACACCTTC.

The J gene is TRBJ1-1, the V gene TRBV11-2; D remains unclear. The CDR3 consists of 16 residues. V shed 5 bases and J shed 2 bases, with 18 bases lying between them. The germline V gene has CDR1 SGHAT and CDR2 FQNNGV. The CDR3 sequence: CASSTGSGSINTEAFF. The CDR3 nucleotides are TGTGCCAGCAGCACTGGCTCGGGGTCTATTAACACTGAAGCTTTCTTT.

The chain employs TRBV13 and TRBJ1-5; 9 bases align to TRBD1. The CDR3 extends over 14 amino acids. Germline trimming cut 6 bases from V and 3 bases from J; bases unmatched to any gene: 3. Germline V gene lookup returns CDR1 PRHDT and CDR2 FYEKMQ (reference sequence). CDR3 loop: CASSTGGNNQPQHF. CDR3 DNA sequence: TGTGCCAGCAGTACAGGGGGCAACAATCAGCCCCAGCATTTT.

The CDR3, as DNA: TGTGCCAGCAGTGACAAGAAGACAGGGCCCAATGAGCAGTTCTTC. Its translation is CASSDKKTGPNEQFF. The V call is TRBV6-4, the J call TRBJ2-1, with 7 nucleotides matching TRBD1. This CDR3 is 15 amino acids long. Germline CDR1 MRHNA, CDR2 SNTAGT. After removal of 2 bases from V and 6 bases from J, the junction contained 7 bases not matched to a gene.

The chain combines TRBV7-8 with TRBJ1-5; TRBD1 aligns across 10 bases. The length of the CDR3 is 15 residues. Germline CDR1 is SGHVS and CDR2 is FQNEAQ. V shed 5 bases and J 4 bases; nucleotides not matched to a gene: 5. DNA for the CDR3: TGTGCCAGCAGCCCCCGGGACAGGGGAAATCAGCCCCAGCATTTT. It yields the protein CASSPRDRGNQPQHF. Together with reference TRBV7-8 and TRBJ1-5, the CDR3 gives the full variable domain: GAGVSQSPRYKVAKRGQDVALRCDPISGHVSLFWYQQALGQGPEFLTYFQNEAQLDKSGLPSDRFFAERPEGSVSTLKIQRTQQEDSAVYLCASSPRDRGNQPQHFGDGTRLSIL.

The chain couples TRBV2 to TRBJ2-1; D is perhaps TRBD1 (5 bases). Per the germline V gene, CDR1 is SNHLY and CDR2 is FYNNEI. The CDR3 runs to 13 residues. The V and J ends lost 3 bases and 3 bases respectively, with 6 bases between them. For the CDR3, the DNA is TGTGCCAGCAGTGACAGGGACTACAATGAGCAGTTCTTC. Residues: CASSDRDYNEQFF. Complete variable domain (other parts from reference TRBV2 and TRBJ2-1): EPEVTQTPSHQVTQMGQEVILRCVPISNHLYFYWYRQILGQKVEFLVSFYNNEISEKSEIFDDQFSVERPDGSNFTLKIRSTKLEDSAMYFCASSDRDYNEQFFGPGTRLTVL.

The chain is built from TRBV10-3 and TRBJ1-2; tentatively, D is TRBD1 (5 bases). The CDR3 covers 13 residues. The V and J ends lost 6 bases and 4 bases respectively, with 12 bases between them. Germline V gene sequence: CDR1 ENHRY, CDR2 SYGVKD. CDR3 nucleotide sequence: TGTGCCATCAGGGACGGACAAGCCTATGGCTACACCTTC. This encodes CAIRDGQAYGYTF.

The V and J genes are TRBV27 and TRBJ1-2; 8 bases agree with TRBD1. Germline CDR1 is MNHEY and CDR2 is SMNVEV (reference sequence). Unmatched junction bases numbered 6, after V lost 5 bases and J lost 1 base. The CDR3 is made up of 15 amino acids. The CDR3 sequence is CASSPADRVNYGYTF. CDR3 in DNA: TGTGCCAGCAGTCCAGCGGACAGGGTTAACTATGGCTACACCTTC.

The table lists this clone with a few counts. The chain has TRBV5-1 and TRBJ1-2; possible D gene TRBD1, 5 bases. Per germline, CDR1 SGHRS and CDR2 YFSETQ. The CDR3 is made up of 15 amino acids. The ends were cut back, 2 bases at V and 3 bases at J, with 14 bases in the middle. CDR3 in DNA: TGCGCCAGCAGCTTCGACGGCCCGGGGGACTATGGCTACACCTTC. It translates to CASSFDGPGDYGYTF.

V is TRBV6-5 and J is TRBJ2-2; D may be TRBD2 (6 bases). V lost 5 bases and J 6 bases, leaving 16 bases between the germline ends. Germline values: CDR1 MNHEY, CDR2 SVGAGI. There are 15 residues in the CDR3. The chain's CDR3 is CASSATRSGAGELFF. In nucleotides, the CDR3 is TGTGCCAGCAGTGCCACCAGGTCGGGGGCCGGGGAGCTGTTTTTT.

The chain joins TRBV13 to TRBJ2-1; 9 bases line up with TRBD2. The CDR3 runs to 15 residues. V shed 0 bases, J shed 3 bases, and the junction held 0 bases outside the gene matches. Germline CDR1 and CDR2: PRHDT and FYEKMQ (reference sequence). This chain's CDR3 is CASSLGRGGYNEQFF. Written as DNA, the CDR3 is TGTGCCAGCAGCTTAGGGCGGGGGGGCTACAATGAGCAGTTCTTC.